There are many counts of the clone carrying this T cell receptor beta chain. The antigen is undetermined. Described time point: sample taken at primary tumor resection. Around 70 TRACERx patients with early, untreated non-small cell lung cancer donated samples. MiXCR, applied by TCRdb to the 5' RACE reads, yields one record per CDR3 protein. The sample lists about 13,000 distinct CDR3 sequences; 3% to 4.5% were seen once. This record comes from a study of spatial heterogeneity in lung cancer. The study's findings and limits: TCRs found ubiquitously expanded in tumor appeared in blood more at resection than at follow-up.

The germline CDR1 and CDR2 sequences are SGHTA and FQGNSA. The CDR3 sequence is 16 residues long. V gave up 5 bases and J gave up 7 bases, with 23 bases separating them. The sequenced sample was PBMCs, obtained at surgery. This chain joins TRBV7-2 and TRBJ2-5, with D perhaps being TRBD1 or TRBD2 (5 bases each). The clonotype was recovered from a male donor with early-stage non-small cell lung cancer. CDR3 sequence: CASSLYGAGLGGTQYF. CDR3 in DNA: TGTGCCAGCAGCCTTTATGGGGCCGGTCTTGGGGGGACCCAGTACTTC.